One sample yielded the 22 T cell receptor beta chains listed below, sequenced in a study of cytomegalovirus exposure and HLA in healthy donors. PCR employed 60 Vbeta and 13 Jbeta primers. TCRdb's copy holds only in-frame clones and misses some; the assay was immunoSEQ multiplex PCR. Seen here are under 90,000 clones, around three quarters observed once, and the top ten hold approximately 3.7%. The sample taken for sequencing was PBMCs. These receptors came from a man aged 35 to 55 in good health and CMV-seronegative.

A few counts support this clone. V is TRBV5-1 and J is TRBJ1-4; TRBD1 aligns across 8 bases. Losses at the gene ends were 0 bases for V and 5 bases for J; bases not matched to a gene: 3. Germline V gene lookup returns CDR1 SGHRS and CDR2 YFSETQ. The length of the CDR3 is 15 residues. The DNA of the CDR3 is TGCGCCAGCAGCTTGGCCGGGACAGGCAATGAAAAACTGTTTTTT. It translates to CASSLAGTGNEKLFF.

The J gene is TRBJ1-5, the V gene TRBV6-6, with D hard to call. Germline V gene sequence: CDR1 MNHNY, CDR2 SVGAGI (reference sequence). CDR3 length equals 14 residues. Trimming took 0 bases from V and 5 from J, leaving 8 bases between them. The CDR3 protein is CASSYSKRDQPQHF. In DNA form, the CDR3 reads TGTGCCAGCAGTTACTCGAAGAGGGATCAGCCCCAGCATTTT.

The chain joins TRBV7-8 to TRBJ2-1, with D possibly being TRBD2 (6 bases). Germline CDR1 and CDR2: SGHVS and FQNEAQ. This CDR3 contains 16 residues. The V gene lost 1 base and the J gene lost 0 bases, with 10 bases spanning the gap. CDR3 coding DNA: TGTGCCAGCAGCTTAGTGGCGGGATCCTCCTACAATGAGCAGTTCTTC. Translated: CASSLVAGSSYNEQFF. The whole variable domain, filled in from reference TRBV7-8 and TRBJ2-1, reads GAGVSQSPRYKVAKRGQDVALRCDPISGHVSLFWYQQALGQGPEFLTYFQNEAQLDKSGLPSDRFFAERPEGSVSTLKIQRTQQEDSAVYLCASSLVAGSSYNEQFFGPGTRLTVL.

The chain couples TRBV5-1 to TRBJ2-3, with TRBD2 identical over 16 bases. Germline trimming cut 4 bases from V and 4 bases from J; bases unmatched to any gene: 9. The CDR3 length is 18 residues. Germline loops: CDR1 SGHRS, CDR2 YFSETQ. The CDR3 loop reads CASSLNAGTSGGADTQYF. The DNA of the CDR3 is TGCGCCAGCAGCCTTAACGCCGGGACTAGCGGGGGGGCAGATACGCAGTATTTT.

The chain joins TRBV15 to TRBJ2-3, with 7 bases matching TRBD1. CDR1 is LNHNV, CDR2 YYDKDF, per germline (reference sequence). The J segment lost 4 bases and the V segment lost 0 bases, leaving 4 bases of the junction unmatched. There are 15 residues in the CDR3. CDR3 residues: CATSRDGQASDTQYF. The CDR3 DNA reads TGTGCCACCAGCAGAGACGGACAGGCCTCAGATACGCAGTATTTT. Looking up the rest from reference TRBV15 and TRBJ2-3 gives the full variable domain: DAMVIQNPRYQVTQFGKPVTLSCSQTLNHNVMYWYQQKSSQAPKLLFHYYDKDFNNEADTPDNFQSRRPNTSFCFLDIRSPGLGDTAMYLCATSRDGQASDTQYFGPGTRLTVL.

A few counts support this clone. This chain joins TRBV5-1 and TRBJ2-1, with D possibly being TRBD1 (6 bases). There are 17 residues in the CDR3. Germline V gives CDR1 SGHRS, CDR2 YFSETQ. V lost 0 bases and J 0 bases, leaving 13 bases between the germline ends. CDR3: CASSLVAGASSYNEQFF. CDR3 nucleotides: TGCGCCAGCAGCTTGGTGGCAGGGGCGAGCTCCTACAATGAGCAGTTCTTC.

V usage is TRBV2 and J usage is TRBJ2-2, with 11 bases lining up with TRBD2. The CDR3 sequence is 16 residues long. CDR1 and CDR2 (germline): SNHLY, FYNNEI. Losses at the gene ends were 7 bases for V and 1 base for J; bases not matched to a gene: 5. CDR3 residues: CASIASGGMNTGELFF. The CDR3 DNA follows: TGTGCCAGCATAGCTAGCGGGGGGATGAACACCGGGGAGCTGTTTTTT.

On this clone: Other nucleotide sequences in the sample specify the same CDR3. The rearrangement links TRBV18 to TRBJ1-5; TRBD1 aligns across 10 bases. CDR1 is KGHSH, CDR2 LQKENI, per germline. The CDR3 spans 16 residues. V was pared by 3 bases and J by 0 bases, with 2 bases of the junction left unmatched. In DNA form, the CDR3 reads TGTGCCAGCTCACCCGGACAGGGGGGTAGCAATCAGCCCCAGCATTTT. This gives the protein CASSPGQGGSNQPQHF.

The chain links TRBV10-3 to TRBJ2-6, with 10 bases matching TRBD1. CDR1 ENHRY and CDR2 SYGVKD come from the germline V gene. This CDR3 comprises 16 residues. With 6 bases clipped from V and 4 bases from J, the junction kept 6 bases outside the gene matches. CDR3 amino acids: CAISPGQGNGANVLTF. The CDR3 nucleotides are TGTGCCATCAGCCCGGGACAGGGGAACGGGGCCAACGTCCTGACTTTC.

The J gene is TRBJ1-5, the V gene TRBV28, with a weak D call TRBD1 (5 bases). Trimming removed 7 bases from V and 8 bases from J, with 21 bases in between. Germline loops: CDR1 MDHEN, CDR2 SYDVKM. The CDR3 spans 15 residues. In DNA form, the CDR3 reads TGTGCCAGCAATACCCCGGGCTCAGGGAGGAAGCCCCAGCATTTT. It specifies CASNTPGSGRKPQHF. The full variable domain, its missing parts supplied by reference TRBV28 and TRBJ1-5, is DVKVTQSSRYLVKRTGEKVFLECVQDMDHENMFWYRQDPGLGLRLIYFSYDVKMKEKGDIPEGYSVSREKKERFSLILESASTNQTSMYLCASNTPGSGRKPQHFGDGTRLSIL.

The gene calls are TRBV30 and TRBJ1-4; 7 nucleotides line up with TRBD1. The germline V gene encodes CDR1 GTSNPN and CDR2 SVGIG (reference sequence). The CDR3 is 12 residues long. After removal of 6 bases from V and 8 bases from J, the junction contained 6 bases not matched to a gene. Written as DNA, the CDR3 is TGTGCCTGCCAGGGACAGAGGGAAAAACTGTTTTTT. The encoded protein is CACQGQREKLFF.

Concerning this clone itself: Relative to the germline gene, one junction end is altered; a read error may explain this. The chain links TRBV7-9 to TRBJ2-7; 8 bases line up with TRBD1. The CDR3 covers 14 residues. Germline assignment: CDR1 SEHNR and CDR2 FQNEAQ (reference sequence). The CDR3 spells CSSSRPGQAYEQYF. The CDR3 bases are TGTTCCAGCAGCCGACCGGGACAGGCTTACGAGCAGTACTTC.

In DNA, the CDR3 is TGTGCCAGCTCACAGGACAGCGATCCTAGCACAGATACGCAGTATTTT. It is translated as CASSQDSDPSTDTQYF. The chain combines TRBV18 with TRBJ2-3; TRBD1 is a possible D gene (6 bases). V was clipped by 4 bases and J by 0 bases, with 14 bases between them. The CDR3 spans 16 residues. CDR1 is KGHSH and CDR2 is LQKENI in the germline V gene. Full variable domain (rest looked up from reference TRBV18 and TRBJ2-3): NAGVMQNPRHLVRRRGQEARLRCSPMKGHSHVYWYRQLPEEGLKFMVYLQKENIIDESGMPKERFSAEFPKEGPSILRIQQVVRGDSAAYFCASSQDSDPSTDTQYFGPGTRLTVL.

J is TRBJ2-5 and V is TRBV9; 7 bases align to TRBD2. The CDR3 is 14 amino acids. In germline, CDR1 is SGDLS, CDR2 YYNGEE. The V and J ends lost 0 bases and 5 bases, in that order; junction bases with no gene match: 4. CDR3 in amino acids: CASSVAGAGETQYF. The CDR3 region has the DNA TGTGCCAGCAGCGTAGCAGGAGCGGGGGAGACCCAGTACTTC.

The chain couples TRBV16 to TRBJ1-2; 10 bases map to TRBD1. This CDR3 is 15 amino acids long. Germline CDR1 is KGHSY and CDR2 is FQNENV. J was trimmed by 2 bases and V by 4 bases; bases with no gene match: 4. As DNA, the CDR3 is TGTGCCAGCAGCCTCCCGGACAGGGGGAACTATGGCTACACCTTC. Its protein is CASSLPDRGNYGYTF.

The J gene is TRBJ2-7, the V gene TRBV19, with TRBD2 identical over 7 bases. The ends lost 6 bases at V and 5 bases at J; junction bases unmatched: 16. CDR1 LNHDA and CDR2 SQIVND come from the germline V gene (reference sequence). There are 16 residues in the CDR3. Here the CDR3 reads CASSWGRGRTGNEQYF. The CDR3 DNA reads TGTGCCAGTAGCTGGGGGAGGGGTCGGACGGGCAACGAGCAGTACTTC. The complete variable domain, with remaining parts taken from reference TRBV19 and TRBJ2-7, reads DGGITQSPKYLFRKEGQNVTLSCEQNLNHDAMYWYRQDPGQGLRLIYYSQIVNDFQKGDIAEGYSVSREKKESFPLTVTSAQKNPTAFYLCASSWGRGRTGNEQYFGPGTRLTVT.

The chain is built from TRBV5-1 and TRBJ2-3; no definite D call. This CDR3 has 14 residues. V lost 3 bases, J lost 2 bases, and 10 bases lay in between. Germline assignment: CDR1 SGHRS and CDR2 YFSETQ. The CDR3 loop is CASSSGAPTDTQYF. The CDR3 DNA is TGCGCCAGCAGCTCCGGAGCCCCCACAGATACGCAGTATTTT.

The V call is TRBV28, the J call TRBJ2-3; D perhaps matches TRBD1 (5 bases). The CDR3 runs 14 residues. Looked up from germline, CDR1 is MDHEN and CDR2 is SYDVKM. Trimming removed 2 bases at V and 3 bases at J, with 9 bases between. The CDR3 nucleotides read TGTGCCAGCAGTTTACCAGGGCGGACAGATACGCAGTATTTT. Residues: CASSLPGRTDTQYF.

This chain links TRBV18 with TRBJ2-5; the D is unclear. This CDR3 comprises 15 residues. V was shortened by 1 base and J by 0 bases, with 9 bases between the two germline ends. Germline CDR1 and CDR2: KGHSH and LQKENI. The CDR3 region is CASSPQNGYQETQYF. In DNA, the CDR3 is TGTGCCAGCTCACCACAAAACGGGTACCAAGAGACCCAGTACTTC.

The chain employs TRBV6-5 and TRBJ1-1; the match to TRBD1 covers 7 bases. Germline V lookup: CDR1 MNHEY, CDR2 SVGAGI. CDR3 length equals 15 residues. After removal of 5 bases from V and 1 base from J, the junction contained 7 bases not matched to a gene. CDR3 in DNA: TGTGCCAGCAGTCCACAGGGGTTGGGGAACACTGAAGCTTTCTTT. Translating it yields CASSPQGLGNTEAFF.

The chain uses TRBV19 and TRBJ1-1; 9 nucleotides align to TRBD1. Germline CDR1 LNHDA, CDR2 SQIVND (reference sequence). After removal of 6 bases from V and 5 bases from J, the junction contained 7 bases not matched to a gene. CDR3 length: 14 residues. CDR3 sequence (DNA): TGTGCCAGTAGAAACAGGGGGCGCAGGACTGAAGCTTTCTTT. Translated, it gives CASRNRGRRTEAFF.

The CDR3 coding sequence is TGTGCCAGCAGCTCCAAAGATCGGGGGAGCTCCTACGAGCAGTACTTC. This codes for CASSSKDRGSSYEQYF. The chain couples TRBV7-2 to TRBJ2-5, with D tentatively TRBD2 (6 bases). The J call may be incorrect, as the DNA end agrees better with TRBJ2-7. Germline CDR1 reads SGHTA; CDR2 reads FQGNSA. The CDR3 runs 16 residues.